Below are 3 T cell receptor beta chains sequenced from a single sample in a study of beta chain features in type 1 diabetes. The entirety of the isolated RNA underwent reverse transcription, so expressed TCRB transcripts were sequenced. The assay was immunoSEQ multiplex PCR, and TCRdb's table has in-frame clones only and misses some. Among 100,000 to 150,000 clones listed, approximately 10% were seen once. The antigens for these receptors are not known. Study outcomes and limitations: TCRB CDR3s were moderately but significantly shorter in Type 1 diabetes patients in all four CD4+ subsets.

Source material: central memory CD4+ T cells from blood. These receptors were collected from a man aged 30 to 45 with type 1 diabetes.

The chain carries TRBV29-1 and TRBJ2-3; perhaps TRBD2 as D (5 bases). Germline V gene sequence: CDR1 SQVTM, CDR2 ANQGSEA. Trimming cost V 6 bases and J 0 bases, with 16 bases left between them. CDR3 size: 15 residues. The CDR3 bases are TGCAGCGTCGTCGAGGCGGGCCCTAGCACAGATACGCAGTATTTT. This sequence encodes CSVVEAGPSTDTQYF.

This clone showed up just a few times. This chain uses TRBV7-9 with TRBJ1-2; D gene ambiguous. V was clipped by 5 bases and J by 3 bases, with 7 bases between them. CDR1 and CDR2 from the germline V gene are SEHNR and FQNEAQ (reference sequence). This CDR3 contains 12 residues. CDR3 region: CASSRSDYGYTF. The CDR3 DNA reads as TGTGCCAGCAGCCGTTCGGACTATGGCTACACCTTC.

The V and J genes are TRBV4-3 and TRBJ2-7; 7 bases align to TRBD1. V gave up 3 bases and J gave up 0 bases; unmatched junction bases: 5. The germline V gene encodes CDR1 LGHNA and CDR2 YSLEER. The CDR3 extends over 15 amino acids. The CDR3 is CASSHTNRGSYEQYF. The DNA of the CDR3 is TGCGCCAGCAGCCACACGAACAGGGGCTCCTACGAGCAGTACTTC.